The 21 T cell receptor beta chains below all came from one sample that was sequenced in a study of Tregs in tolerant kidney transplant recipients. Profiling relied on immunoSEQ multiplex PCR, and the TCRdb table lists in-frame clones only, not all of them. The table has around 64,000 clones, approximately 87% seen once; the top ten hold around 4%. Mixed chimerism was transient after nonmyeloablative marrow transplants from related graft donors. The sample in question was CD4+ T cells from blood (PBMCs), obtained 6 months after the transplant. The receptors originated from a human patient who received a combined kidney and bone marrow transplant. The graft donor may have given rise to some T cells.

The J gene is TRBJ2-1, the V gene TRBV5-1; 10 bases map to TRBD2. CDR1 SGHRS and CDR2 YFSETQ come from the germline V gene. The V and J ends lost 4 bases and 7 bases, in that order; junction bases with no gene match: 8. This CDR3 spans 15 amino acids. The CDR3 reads CASSIGLAVNNEQFF. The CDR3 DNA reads TGCGCCAGCAGCATAGGACTAGCGGTAAATAATGAGCAGTTCTTC.

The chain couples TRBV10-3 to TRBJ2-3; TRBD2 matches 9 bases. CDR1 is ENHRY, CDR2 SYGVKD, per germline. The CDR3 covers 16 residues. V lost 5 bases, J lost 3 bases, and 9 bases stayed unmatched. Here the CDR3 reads CAISLSGGGATDTQYF. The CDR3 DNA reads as TGTGCCATCAGTTTGAGTGGCGGGGGGGCGACAGATACGCAGTATTTT.

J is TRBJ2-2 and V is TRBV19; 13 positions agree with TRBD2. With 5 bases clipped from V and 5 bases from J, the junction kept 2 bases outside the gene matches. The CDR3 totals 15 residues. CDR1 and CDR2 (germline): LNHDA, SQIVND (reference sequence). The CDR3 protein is CASSSGLAGTGELFF. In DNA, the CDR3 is TGTGCCAGTAGTTCGGGACTAGCGGGGACCGGGGAGCTGTTTTTT.

The CDR3 DNA reads as TGTGCCAGCAGCTCCCCCCGGACACCCGAGCAGTACTTC. Protein: CASSSPRTPEQYF. The chain carries TRBV7-9 and TRBJ2-7, with D possibly being TRBD1 (5 bases). Trimming shortened V by 4 bases and J by 6 bases, and 13 bases separated the two germline ends. CDR3 length equals 13 residues. Germline V gives CDR1 SEHNR, CDR2 FQNEAQ (reference sequence).

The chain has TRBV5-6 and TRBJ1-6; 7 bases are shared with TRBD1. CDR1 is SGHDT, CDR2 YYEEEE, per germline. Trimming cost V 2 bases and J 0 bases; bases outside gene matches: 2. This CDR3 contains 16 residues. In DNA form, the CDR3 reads TGTGCCAGCAGCTTCCGACAGGGCTCCTATAATTCACCCCTCCACTTT. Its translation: CASSFRQGSYNSPLHF.

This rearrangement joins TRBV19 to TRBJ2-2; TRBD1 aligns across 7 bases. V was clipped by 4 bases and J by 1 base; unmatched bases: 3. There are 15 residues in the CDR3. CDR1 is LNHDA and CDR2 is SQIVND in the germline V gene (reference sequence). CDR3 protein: CASSNGQVNTGELFF. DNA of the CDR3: TGTGCCAGTAGTAATGGACAGGTGAACACCGGGGAGCTGTTTTTT.

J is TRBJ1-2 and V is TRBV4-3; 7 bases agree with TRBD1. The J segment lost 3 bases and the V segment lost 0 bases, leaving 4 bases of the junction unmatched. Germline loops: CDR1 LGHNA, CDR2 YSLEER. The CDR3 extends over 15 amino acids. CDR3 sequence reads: CASSQDRDRYYGYTF. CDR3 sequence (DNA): TGCGCCAGCAGCCAAGACAGGGACAGATACTATGGCTACACCTTC.

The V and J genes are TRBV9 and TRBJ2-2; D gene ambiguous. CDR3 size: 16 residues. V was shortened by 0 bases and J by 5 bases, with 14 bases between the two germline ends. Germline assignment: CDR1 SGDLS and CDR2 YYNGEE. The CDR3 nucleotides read TGTGCCAGCAGCGTAGTGATGAGGCCCGGTACCGGGGAGCTGTTTTTT. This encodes CASSVVMRPGTGELFF.

The CDR3 protein is CASSLYEGARTEAFF. The DNA of the CDR3 is TGCGCCAGCAGCTTGTATGAGGGGGCGAGAACTGAAGCTTTCTTT. The chain joins TRBV5-1 to TRBJ1-1, with 7 positions matching TRBD1. CDR3 length equals 15 residues. With V trimmed by 1 base and J by 5 bases, 8 bases remained unmatched. Germline V gene sequence: CDR1 SGHRS, CDR2 YFSETQ.

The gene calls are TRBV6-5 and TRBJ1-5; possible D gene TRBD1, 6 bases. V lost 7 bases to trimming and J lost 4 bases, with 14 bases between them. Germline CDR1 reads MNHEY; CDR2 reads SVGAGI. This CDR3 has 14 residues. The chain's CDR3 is CASKQRTANQPQHF. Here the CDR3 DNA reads TGTGCCAGCAAACAGAGGACAGCTAATCAGCCCCAGCATTTT.

The CDR3 loop is CATSRGLASGEETQYF. CDR3 nucleotide sequence: TGTGCCACCAGCAGAGGGTTGGCTAGCGGGGAAGAGACCCAGTACTTC. The rearrangement links TRBV15 to TRBJ2-5, with 9 bases matching TRBD2. The CDR3 runs 16 residues. V lost 1 base to trimming and J lost 3 bases; unmatched junction nucleotides: 6. Germline CDR1 LNHNV, CDR2 YYDKDF (reference sequence).

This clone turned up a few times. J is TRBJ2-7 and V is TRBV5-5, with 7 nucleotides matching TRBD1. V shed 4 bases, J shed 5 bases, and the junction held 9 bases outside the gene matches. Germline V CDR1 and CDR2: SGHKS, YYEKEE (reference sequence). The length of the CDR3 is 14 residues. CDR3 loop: CASSRPGQSDEQYF. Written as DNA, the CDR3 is TGTGCCAGCAGCAGACCGGGACAGTCTGACGAGCAGTACTTC.

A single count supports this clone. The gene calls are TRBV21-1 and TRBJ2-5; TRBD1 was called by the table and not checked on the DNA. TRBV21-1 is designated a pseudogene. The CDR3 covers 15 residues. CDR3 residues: CASSSWTGGAETQYF. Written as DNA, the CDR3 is TGTGCCAGCAGCTCCTGGACAGGGGGTGCAGAGACCCAGTACTTC.

The CDR3 DNA sequence: TGTGCCAGCACCAATAACAGGAACACTGAAGCTTTCTTT. Translated, it gives CASTNNRNTEAFF. The J gene is TRBJ1-1, the V gene TRBV28; D uncertain. The CDR3 has 13 residues. From germline, CDR1 is MDHEN and CDR2 SYDVKM. Trimming left V 7 bases short and J 1 base short, with 10 bases between.

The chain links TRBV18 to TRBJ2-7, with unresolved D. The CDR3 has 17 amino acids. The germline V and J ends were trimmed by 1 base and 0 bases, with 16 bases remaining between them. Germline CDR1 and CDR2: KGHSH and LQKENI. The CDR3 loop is CASSPQVGGSSSYEQYF. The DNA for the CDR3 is TGTGCCAGCTCACCACAAGTTGGCGGCTCTAGCTCCTACGAGCAGTACTTC.

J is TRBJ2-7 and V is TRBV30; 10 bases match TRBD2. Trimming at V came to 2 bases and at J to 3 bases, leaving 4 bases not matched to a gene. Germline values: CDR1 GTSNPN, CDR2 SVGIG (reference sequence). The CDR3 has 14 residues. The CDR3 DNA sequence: TGTGCCTGGAGTCGCGGACTAGCGGACTACGAGCAGTACTTC. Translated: CAWSRGLADYEQYF.

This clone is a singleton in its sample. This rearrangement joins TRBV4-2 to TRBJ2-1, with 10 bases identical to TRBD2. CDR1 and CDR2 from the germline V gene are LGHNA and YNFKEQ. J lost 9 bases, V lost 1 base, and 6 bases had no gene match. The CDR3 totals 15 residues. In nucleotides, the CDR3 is TGTGCCAGCAGCCAAGGGGCTAGCGGGAGCGTTGAGCAGTTCTTC. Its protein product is CASSQGASGSVEQFF.

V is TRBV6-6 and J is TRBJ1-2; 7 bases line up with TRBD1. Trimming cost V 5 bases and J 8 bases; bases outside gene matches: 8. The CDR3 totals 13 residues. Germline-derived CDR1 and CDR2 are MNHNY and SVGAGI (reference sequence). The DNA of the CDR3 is TGTGCCAGCAGTCCAGCCGACAGGGCAGGCTACACCTTC. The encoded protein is CASSPADRAGYTF.

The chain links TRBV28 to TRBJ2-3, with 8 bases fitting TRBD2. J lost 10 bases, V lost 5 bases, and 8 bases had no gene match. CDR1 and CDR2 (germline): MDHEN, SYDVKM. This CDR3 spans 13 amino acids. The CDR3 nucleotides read TGTGCCAGCAGTCCCCATAGCGGGGAGGCGCAGTATTTT. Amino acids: CASSPHSGEAQYF.

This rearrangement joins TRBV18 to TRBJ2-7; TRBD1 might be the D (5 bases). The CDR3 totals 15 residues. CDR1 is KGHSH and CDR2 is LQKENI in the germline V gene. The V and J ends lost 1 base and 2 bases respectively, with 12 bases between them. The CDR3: CASSPQTATTYEQYF. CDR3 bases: TGTGCCAGCTCACCACAGACAGCGACCACCTACGAGCAGTACTTC.

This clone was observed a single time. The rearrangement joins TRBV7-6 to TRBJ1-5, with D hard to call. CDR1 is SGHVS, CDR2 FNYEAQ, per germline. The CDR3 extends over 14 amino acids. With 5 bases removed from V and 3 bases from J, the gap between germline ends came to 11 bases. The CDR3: CASSPYMSNQPQHF. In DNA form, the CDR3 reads TGTGCCAGCAGCCCGTATATGTCCAATCAGCCCCAGCATTTT.